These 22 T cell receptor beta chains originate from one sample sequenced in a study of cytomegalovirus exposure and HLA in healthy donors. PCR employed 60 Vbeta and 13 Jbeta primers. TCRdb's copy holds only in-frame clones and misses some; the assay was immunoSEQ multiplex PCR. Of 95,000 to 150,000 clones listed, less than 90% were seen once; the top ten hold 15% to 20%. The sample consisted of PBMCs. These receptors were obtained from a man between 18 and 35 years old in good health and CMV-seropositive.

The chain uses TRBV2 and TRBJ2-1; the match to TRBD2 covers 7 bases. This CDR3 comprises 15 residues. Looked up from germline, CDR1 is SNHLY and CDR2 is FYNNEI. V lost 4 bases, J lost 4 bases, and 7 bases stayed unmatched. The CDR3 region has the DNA TGTGCCAGCAGTGGAGGAGAGGGAGGGTACAATGAGCAGTTCTTC. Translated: CASSGGEGGYNEQFF. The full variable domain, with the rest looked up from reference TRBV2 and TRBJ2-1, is EPEVTQTPSHQVTQMGQEVILRCVPISNHLYFYWYRQILGQKVEFLVSFYNNEISEKSEIFDDQFSVERPDGSNFTLKIRSTKLEDSAMYFCASSGGEGGYNEQFFGPGTRLTVL.

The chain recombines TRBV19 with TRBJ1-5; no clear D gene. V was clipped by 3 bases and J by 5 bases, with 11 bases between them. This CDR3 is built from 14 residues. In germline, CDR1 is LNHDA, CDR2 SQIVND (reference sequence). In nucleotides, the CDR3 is TGTGCCAGTAGTATTGCCAGGTTAGATCAGCCCCAGCATTTT. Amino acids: CASSIARLDQPQHF.

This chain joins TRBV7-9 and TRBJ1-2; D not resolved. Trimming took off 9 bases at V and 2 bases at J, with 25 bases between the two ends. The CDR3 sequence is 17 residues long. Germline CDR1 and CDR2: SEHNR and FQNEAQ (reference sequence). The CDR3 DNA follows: TGTGCCAGTTTAGCGAGGCAGTTCCATTTTCTAAACTATGGCTACACCTTC. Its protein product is CASLARQFHFLNYGYTF.

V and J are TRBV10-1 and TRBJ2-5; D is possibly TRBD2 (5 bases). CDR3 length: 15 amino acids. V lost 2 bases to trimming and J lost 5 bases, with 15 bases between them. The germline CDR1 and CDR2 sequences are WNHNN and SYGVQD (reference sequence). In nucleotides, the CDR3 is TGCGCCAGCAGTGAGGGATTAGGGAGTTTGGAGACCCAGTACTTC. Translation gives CASSEGLGSLETQYF.

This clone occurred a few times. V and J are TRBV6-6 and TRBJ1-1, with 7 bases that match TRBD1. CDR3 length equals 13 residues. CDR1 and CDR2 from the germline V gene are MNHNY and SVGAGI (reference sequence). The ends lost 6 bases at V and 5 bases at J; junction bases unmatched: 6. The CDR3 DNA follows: TGTGCCAGCAGCTCGACAGGGAAGACTGAAGCTTTCTTT. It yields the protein CASSSTGKTEAFF.

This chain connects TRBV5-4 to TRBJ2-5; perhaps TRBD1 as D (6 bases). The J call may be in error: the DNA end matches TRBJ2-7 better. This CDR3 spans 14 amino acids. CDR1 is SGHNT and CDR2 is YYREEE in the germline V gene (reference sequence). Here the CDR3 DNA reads TGTGCCAGCAGCTTGGTAAGAGAGGGGGACGAGCAGTACTTC. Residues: CASSLVREGDEQYF.

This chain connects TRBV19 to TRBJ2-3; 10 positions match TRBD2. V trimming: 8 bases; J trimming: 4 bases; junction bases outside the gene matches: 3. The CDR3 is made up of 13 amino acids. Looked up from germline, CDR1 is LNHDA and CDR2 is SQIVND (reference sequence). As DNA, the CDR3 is TGTGCCAGTCGAGCGGGGGGGTCAGATACGCAGTATTTT. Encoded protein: CASRAGGSDTQYF. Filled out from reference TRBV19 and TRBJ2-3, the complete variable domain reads DGGITQSPKYLFRKEGQNVTLSCEQNLNHDAMYWYRQDPGQGLRLIYYSQIVNDFQKGDIAEGYSVSREKKESFPLTVTSAQKNPTAFYLCASRAGGSDTQYFGPGTRLTVL.

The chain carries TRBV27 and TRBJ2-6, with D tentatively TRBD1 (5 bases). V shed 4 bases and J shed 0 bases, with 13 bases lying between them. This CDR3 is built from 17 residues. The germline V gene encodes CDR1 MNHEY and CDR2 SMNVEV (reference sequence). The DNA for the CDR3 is TGTGCCAGCAGTTCCGCAGGGTGGTTCTCTGGGGCCAACGTCCTGACTTTC. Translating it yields CASSSAGWFSGANVLTF. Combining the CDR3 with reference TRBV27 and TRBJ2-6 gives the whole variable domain EAQVTQNPRYLITVTGKKLTVTCSQNMNHEYMSWYRQDPGLGLRQIYYSMNVEVTDKGDVPEGYKVSRKEKRNFPLILESPSPNQTSLYFCASSSAGWFSGANVLTFGAGSRLTVL.

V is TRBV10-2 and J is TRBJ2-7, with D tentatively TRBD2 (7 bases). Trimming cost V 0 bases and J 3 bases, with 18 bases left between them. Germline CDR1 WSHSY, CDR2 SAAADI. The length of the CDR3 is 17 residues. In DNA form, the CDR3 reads TGCGCCAGCAGTGAGTCGCCCTCCCGGGGGGCTCTCTACGAGCAGTACTTC. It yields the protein CASSESPSRGALYEQYF.

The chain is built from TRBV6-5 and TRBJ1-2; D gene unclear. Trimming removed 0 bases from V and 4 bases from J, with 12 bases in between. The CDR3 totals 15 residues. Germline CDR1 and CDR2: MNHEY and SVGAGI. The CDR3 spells CASSYSKSTSYGYTF. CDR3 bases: TGTGCCAGCAGTTACTCGAAGTCTACTTCCTATGGCTACACCTTC.

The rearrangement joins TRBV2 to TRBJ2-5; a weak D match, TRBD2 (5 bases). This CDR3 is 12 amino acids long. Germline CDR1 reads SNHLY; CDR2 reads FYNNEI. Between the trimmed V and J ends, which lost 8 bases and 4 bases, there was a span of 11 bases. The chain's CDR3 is CASLGSRETQYF. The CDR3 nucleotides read TGTGCCAGCTTGGGGAGTAGAGAGACCCAGTACTTC.

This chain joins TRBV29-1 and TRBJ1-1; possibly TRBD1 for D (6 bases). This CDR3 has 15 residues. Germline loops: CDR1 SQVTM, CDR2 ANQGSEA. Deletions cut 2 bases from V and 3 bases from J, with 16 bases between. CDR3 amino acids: CSVELRQARDTEAFF. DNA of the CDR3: TGCAGCGTTGAACTCCGACAGGCGAGAGACACTGAAGCTTTCTTT. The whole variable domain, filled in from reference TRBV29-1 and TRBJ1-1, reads SAVISQKPSRDICQRGTSLTIQCQVDSQVTMMFWYRQQPGQSLTLIATANQGSEATYESGFVIDKFPISRPNLTFSTLTVSNMSPEDSSIYLCSVELRQARDTEAFFGQGTRLTVV.

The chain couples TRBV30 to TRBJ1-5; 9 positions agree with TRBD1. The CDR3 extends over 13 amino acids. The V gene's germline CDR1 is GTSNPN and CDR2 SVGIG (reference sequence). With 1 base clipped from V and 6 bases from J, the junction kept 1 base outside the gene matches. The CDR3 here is CAWSADRGQPQHF. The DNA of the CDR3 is TGTGCCTGGAGTGCGGACAGGGGTCAGCCCCAGCATTTT.

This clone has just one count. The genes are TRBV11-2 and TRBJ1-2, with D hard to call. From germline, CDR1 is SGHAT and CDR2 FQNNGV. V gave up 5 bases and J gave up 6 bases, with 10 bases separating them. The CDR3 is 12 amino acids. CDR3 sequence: CASSHSSNGYTF. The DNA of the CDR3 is TGTGCCAGCAGCCACAGCTCGAATGGCTACACCTTC. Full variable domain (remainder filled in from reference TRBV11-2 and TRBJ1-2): EAGVAQSPRYKIIEKRQSVAFWCNPISGHATLYWYQQILGQGPKLLIQFQNNGVVDDSQLPKDRFSAERLKGVDSTLKIQPAKLEDSAVYLCASSHSSNGYTFGSGTRLTVV.

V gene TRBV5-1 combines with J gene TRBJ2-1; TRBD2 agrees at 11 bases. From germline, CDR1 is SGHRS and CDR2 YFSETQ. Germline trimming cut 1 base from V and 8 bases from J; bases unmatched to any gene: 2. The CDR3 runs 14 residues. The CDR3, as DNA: TGCGCCAGCAGCTTGTTAGCGGGGGGGTATGAGCAGTTCTTC. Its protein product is CASSLLAGGYEQFF.

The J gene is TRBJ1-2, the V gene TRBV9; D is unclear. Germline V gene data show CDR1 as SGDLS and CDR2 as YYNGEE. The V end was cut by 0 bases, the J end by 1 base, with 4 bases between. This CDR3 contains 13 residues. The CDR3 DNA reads TGTGCCAGCAGCGTAGCAGATAACTATGGCTACACCTTC. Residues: CASSVADNYGYTF.

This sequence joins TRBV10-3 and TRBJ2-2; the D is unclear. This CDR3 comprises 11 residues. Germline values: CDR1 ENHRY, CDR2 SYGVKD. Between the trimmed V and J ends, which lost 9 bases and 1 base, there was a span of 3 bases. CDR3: CAILNTGELFF. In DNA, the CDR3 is TGTGCCATTCTGAACACCGGGGAGCTGTTTTTT.

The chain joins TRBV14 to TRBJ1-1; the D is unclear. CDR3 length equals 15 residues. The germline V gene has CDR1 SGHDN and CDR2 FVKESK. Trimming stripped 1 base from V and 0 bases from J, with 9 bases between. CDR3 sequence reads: CASSQVGFLNTEAFF. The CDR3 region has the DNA TGTGCCAGCAGCCAAGTGGGCTTTTTGAACACTGAAGCTTTCTTT.

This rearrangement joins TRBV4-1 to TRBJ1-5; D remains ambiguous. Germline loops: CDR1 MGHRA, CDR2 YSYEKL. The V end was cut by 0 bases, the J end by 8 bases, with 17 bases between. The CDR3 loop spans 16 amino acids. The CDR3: CASSQDGSSAVEPQHF. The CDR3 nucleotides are TGCGCCAGCAGCCAAGATGGTTCCAGCGCAGTTGAGCCCCAGCATTTT.

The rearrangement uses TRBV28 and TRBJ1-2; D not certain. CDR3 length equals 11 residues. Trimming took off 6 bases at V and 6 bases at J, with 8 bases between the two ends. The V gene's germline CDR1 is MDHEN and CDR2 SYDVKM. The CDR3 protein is CASRRANGYTF. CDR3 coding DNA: TGTGCCAGCAGGAGGGCTAATGGCTACACCTTC.

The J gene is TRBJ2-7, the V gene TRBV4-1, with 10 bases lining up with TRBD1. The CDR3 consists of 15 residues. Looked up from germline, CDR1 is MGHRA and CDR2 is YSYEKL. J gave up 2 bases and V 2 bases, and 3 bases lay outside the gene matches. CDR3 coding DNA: TGCGCCAGCAGCCAACACGGGACAGGGGCCTACGAGCAGTACTTC. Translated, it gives CASSQHGTGAYEQYF.

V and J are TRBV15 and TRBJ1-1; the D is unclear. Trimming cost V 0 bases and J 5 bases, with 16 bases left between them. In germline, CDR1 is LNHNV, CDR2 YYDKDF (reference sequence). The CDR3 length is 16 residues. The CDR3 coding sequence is TGTGCCACCAGCAGAGATGAGGCCCCCTCCGGGACTGAAGCTTTCTTT. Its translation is CATSRDEAPSGTEAFF.